This TCR beta chain was captured in a study of CD8+ T cells in alopecia areata. The study's findings and limits: Any link of baseline CD8+ expansion to response, resting on one nonresponder, remains uncertain. Alopecia totalis/universalis scalp especially showed more expanded CD8+ clones than normal scalp. Resident alphabeta T-cell populations of normal skin are likewise subject to sequencing in scalp samples.

Investigators isolated RNA and reverse transcribed it into cDNA to act as the sequencing template. TCRdb's table, derived via immunoSEQ multiplex PCR, lists solely in-frame clones and lacks some. The sample includes some 180,000 clones, 40% to 65% of them seen just once. V lost 0 bases and J 3 bases, leaving 13 bases between the germline ends. The CDR3 runs 15 residues. Germline V gives CDR1 SGDLS, CDR2 YYNGEE. Noted treatment: oral pan-JAK inhibitor, 5-10 mg twice daily. Sorting of PBMCs yielded the CD4+ and CD8+ T cells. With respect to this clone: Its specificity is unknown.

The material sequenced was CD8+ T cells sorted from blood, taken around week 54, from a patient treated with tofacitinib. The chain couples TRBV9 to TRBJ2-7; D possibly corresponds to TRBD2 (6 bases). This sequence was found in a human donor with alopecia areata. The CDR3 sequence is CASSVGSGYYYEQYF. Here the CDR3 DNA reads TGTGCCAGCAGCGTAGGGAGCGGGTACTACTACGAGCAGTACTTC.